Below are 20 T cell receptor beta chains sequenced from a single sample in a study of cytomegalovirus exposure and HLA in healthy donors. PCR was performed using 60 Vbeta and 13 Jbeta primers. Repertoires were generated with immunoSEQ multiplex PCR, while TCRdb's copy carries only in-frame clones and drops some. The repertoire has about 170,000 clones, roughly four fifths of them found once; the top ten carry 0.95% to 1%. Sequencing was carried out using PBMCs. The receptors here all came from a girl aged 2-10 years in good health and CMV-seropositive.

This clone occurred once. The CDR3 coding sequence is TGCAGCGTCCAAAATACGGGACAGAAGAACACTGAAGCTTTCTTT. It yields the protein CSVQNTGQKNTEAFF. The rearrangement links TRBV29-1 to TRBJ1-1; TRBD1 matches 7 bases. Germline CDR1 and CDR2: SQVTM and ANQGSEA. V dropped 6 bases and J dropped 1; count of bases not matched to a gene: 11. The CDR3 sequence is 15 residues long. Using reference TRBV29-1 and TRBJ1-1 for the parts outside the CDR3, the full variable domain is SAVISQKPSRDICQRGTSLTIQCQVDSQVTMMFWYRQQPGQSLTLIATANQGSEATYESGFVIDKFPISRPNLTFSTLTVSNMSPEDSSIYLCSVQNTGQKNTEAFFGQGTRLTVV.

This clone was counted only a few times. Its ends do not fully match the called genes, so a read error is possible. Here the CDR3 DNA reads TGTGCCAGCAGCCAAAACTATGGCTACCCCTTC. Its protein product is CASSQNYGYPF. V gene TRBV5-6 combines with J gene TRBJ1-2; no firm D call. The CDR3 totals 11 residues. Germline V CDR1 and CDR2: SGHDT, YYEEEE.

The chain carries TRBV15 and TRBJ2-1, with 8 bases matching TRBD1. Germline values: CDR1 LNHNV, CDR2 YYDKDF (reference sequence). V was pared by 8 bases and J by 10 bases, with 16 bases of the junction left unmatched. The CDR3 has 15 residues. In DNA, the CDR3 is TGTGCCACCTCTGGTACGACAGGGGAGAGACGCGAGCAGTTCTTC. Its translation is CATSGTTGERREQFF.

The chain joins TRBV5-1 to TRBJ2-5; 14 positions match TRBD2. V was pared by 0 bases and J by 3 bases, with 4 bases of the junction left unmatched. CDR3 length equals 17 residues. CDR1 SGHRS and CDR2 YFSETQ come from the germline V gene. CDR3 DNA sequence: TGCGCCAGCAGCTTGGGACTAGCGGGAGGGGGAAAAGAGACCCAGTACTTC. It yields the protein CASSLGLAGGGKETQYF.

The J gene is TRBJ1-1, the V gene TRBV25-1; no clear D gene. This CDR3 comprises 13 residues. V was pared by 9 bases and J by 0 bases, with 11 bases between. Per the germline V gene, CDR1 is MGHDK and CDR2 is SYGVNS. The CDR3 loop is CASSVAVNTEAFF. The CDR3 DNA is TGTGCCAGTAGCGTTGCAGTGAACACTGAAGCTTTCTTT.

The rearrangement uses TRBV28 and TRBJ1-3, with a weak D call TRBD1 (6 bases). Germline values: CDR1 MDHEN, CDR2 SYDVKM. V gave up 7 bases and J gave up 0 bases, with 13 bases separating them. This CDR3 is built from 15 residues. DNA of the CDR3: TGTGCCAGCACTTCCGGGACAAACTCTGGAAACACCATATATTTT. Translation gives CASTSGTNSGNTIYF.

V is TRBV7-9 and J is TRBJ2-5; D gene uncertain. Germline V CDR1 and CDR2: SEHNR, FQNEAQ (reference sequence). Trimming left V 1 base short and J 2 bases short, with 8 bases between. The CDR3 is 14 residues long. This CDR3 is CASSLGSTQETQYF. In nucleotides, the CDR3 is TGTGCCAGCAGCTTAGGGAGCACGCAAGAGACCCAGTACTTC.

The chain links TRBV15 to TRBJ1-5, with a weak D call TRBD1 (6 bases). V shed 5 bases and J shed 0 bases, with 14 bases lying between them. The CDR3 has 16 residues. Looked up from germline, CDR1 is LNHNV and CDR2 is YYDKDF (reference sequence). The CDR3 here is CATSARTELSNQPQHF. CDR3 coding DNA: TGTGCCACCAGCGCTAGGACAGAACTTAGCAATCAGCCCCAGCATTTT.

J is TRBJ2-7 and V is TRBV20-1; the D gene is possibly TRBD1 (5 bases). CDR3 size: 11 residues. V gave up 6 bases and J gave up 2 bases, with 8 bases separating them. Per germline, CDR1 DFQATT and CDR2 SNEGSKA (reference sequence). The CDR3 loop reads CSAGAAYEQYF. The CDR3 coding sequence is TGCAGTGCAGGGGCAGCCTACGAGCAGTACTTC.

This chain uses TRBV10-2 with TRBJ2-1, with TRBD2 identical over 7 bases. Germline-derived CDR1 and CDR2 are WSHSY and SAAADI. The CDR3 extends over 16 amino acids. V was pared by 8 bases and J by 3 bases, with 13 bases of the junction left unmatched. Here the CDR3 DNA reads TGCGCCAGCTTGGGATTAAGCGGGGAGAGCTACAATGAGCAGTTCTTC. Protein: CASLGLSGESYNEQFF.

The sample holds a few counts of this clone. The rearrangement uses TRBV6-5 and TRBJ1-1; D is ambiguous. The germline V gene has CDR1 MNHEY and CDR2 SVGAGI. Trimming took off 4 bases at V and 1 base at J, with 10 bases between the two ends. The CDR3 extends over 14 amino acids. CDR3 nucleotide sequence: TGTGCCAGCAGTTTCATACGGGGGAACACTGAAGCTTTCTTT. This gives the protein CASSFIRGNTEAFF.

The V gene is TRBV30, the J gene TRBJ1-5, with D unclear. The CDR3 loop spans 13 amino acids. V dropped 2 bases and J dropped 0 bases, with 5 bases sitting between them. CDR1 and CDR2 from the germline V gene are GTSNPN and SVGIG (reference sequence). CDR3: CAWSSYSNQPQHF. For the CDR3, the DNA is TGTGCCTGGAGTTCTTATAGCAATCAGCCCCAGCATTTT. Together with reference TRBV30 and TRBJ1-5, the CDR3 gives the full variable domain: SQTIHQWPATLVQPVGSPLSLECTVEGTSNPNLYWYRQAAGRGLQLLFYSVGIGQISSEVPQNLSASRPQDRQFILSSKKLLLSDSGFYLCAWSSYSNQPQHFGDGTRLSIL.

The V call is TRBV29-1, the J call TRBJ2-7; 8 positions match TRBD2. The CDR3 totals 15 residues. Looked up from germline, CDR1 is SQVTM and CDR2 is ANQGSEA. The J segment lost 0 bases and the V segment lost 7 bases, leaving 11 bases of the junction unmatched. In nucleotides, the CDR3 is TGCAGCGCACGGAAGCGGGAGAGGAGCTCCTACGAGCAGTACTTC. This sequence encodes CSARKRERSSYEQYF.

This clone was observed a handful of times. This sequence joins TRBV7-3 and TRBJ2-2; D unclear. V was shortened by 5 bases and J by 1 base, with 8 bases between the two germline ends. Germline CDR1 SGHTA, CDR2 FQGTGA. CDR3 length: 14 amino acids. The CDR3 here is CASSHNKNTGELFF. The CDR3 DNA is TGTGCCAGCAGCCACAACAAGAACACCGGGGAGCTGTTTTTT.

The V gene is TRBV4-1, the J gene TRBJ2-1; 9 bases map to TRBD2. The CDR3 is 16 amino acids. The V gene end was trimmed by 1 base and the J gene end by 7 bases; junction bases not matched to a gene: 8. The germline CDR1 and CDR2 sequences are MGHRA and YSYEKL. The DNA for the CDR3 is TGCGCCAGCAGCCAAGCCTCCCGCGGGAGGGGAAATGAGCAGTTCTTC. Translation: CASSQASRGRGNEQFF.

V gene TRBV6-6 combines with J gene TRBJ1-3; D call uncertain. CDR1 and CDR2 (germline): MNHNY, SVGAGI (reference sequence). The V gene lost 8 bases and the J gene lost 6 bases, with 5 bases spanning the gap. The CDR3 loop spans 10 amino acids. CDR3 loop: CASEENTIYF. DNA of the CDR3: TGTGCCAGCGAGGAAAACACCATATATTTT.

The chain has TRBV28 and TRBJ1-1; the match to TRBD1 covers 7 bases. The junction had 5 bases not matched to a gene; V was cut back by 3 bases and J by 1 base. CDR3 length equals 15 residues. CDR1 and CDR2 from the germline V gene are MDHEN and SYDVKM. The CDR3 bases are TGTGCCAGCAGTTTTCGACAGGGCTGGAACACTGAAGCTTTCTTT. Protein product: CASSFRQGWNTEAFF.

This rearrangement joins TRBV19 to TRBJ2-1, with 13 nucleotides matching TRBD2. V trimming: 2 bases; J trimming: 7 bases; junction bases outside the gene matches: 11. There are 18 residues in the CDR3. Germline assignment: CDR1 LNHDA and CDR2 SQIVND (reference sequence). The CDR3 region is CASSITAPGLAGRNEQFF. CDR3 nucleotide sequence: TGTGCCAGTAGTATAACAGCACCGGGACTAGCGGGACGGAATGAGCAGTTCTTC. Full variable domain (remainder filled in from reference TRBV19 and TRBJ2-1): DGGITQSPKYLFRKEGQNVTLSCEQNLNHDAMYWYRQDPGQGLRLIYYSQIVNDFQKGDIAEGYSVSREKKESFPLTVTSAQKNPTAFYLCASSITAPGLAGRNEQFFGPGTRLTVL.

This clone is a singleton in its sample. The chain joins TRBV5-3 to TRBJ1-1, with a weak D call TRBD1 (6 bases). TRBV5-3 is an ORF for which the function is uncertain. The CDR3 consists of 16 residues. V was trimmed by 9 bases and J by 10 bases, leaving 31 bases between them. CDR3 bases: TGTGCCAACTCAACCTTCGGGGGGCAAGTCGGGTTGGGAGCTTTCTTT. Its protein is CANSTFGGQVGLGAFF.

This chain uses TRBV5-4 with TRBJ2-7; TRBD1 matches at 8 bases. The CDR3 spans 14 residues. Germline V CDR1 and CDR2: SGHNT, YYREEE (reference sequence). The trim removed 6 bases at V and 4 bases at J, leaving 9 bases unmatched. The CDR3: CASKPRQGSYEQYF. In nucleotides, the CDR3 is TGTGCCAGCAAACCCCGACAGGGGTCGTACGAGCAGTACTTC. Full variable domain (rest looked up from reference TRBV5-4 and TRBJ2-7): ETGVTQSPTHLIKTRGQQVTLRCSSQSGHNTVSWYQQALGQGPQFIFQYYREEENGRGNFPPRFSGLQFPNYSSELNVNALELDDSALYLCASKPRQGSYEQYFGPGTRLTVT.